This TCR beta chain is drawn from a study of T cell responses to AZD1222 COVID-19 vaccine. Study-wide points: The donor group comprised mostly white British people and more females; the analysis possibly underestimated clonal diversity.

Note on this clone: Its antigen is unidentified.

Per the germline V gene, CDR1 is LNHDA and CDR2 is SQIVND (reference sequence). The J segment lost 6 bases and the V segment lost 0 bases, leaving 10 bases of the junction unmatched. CDR3 size: 16 residues. Clones were read by immunoSEQ multiplex PCR, and TCRdb kept only the in-frame ones, dropping some. The table has approximately 75,000 clones, roughly 90% seen once. This chain joins TRBV19 and TRBJ2-7, with 8 bases aligning to TRBD2. The source was peripheral blood, collected 28 days after the second AZD1222 dose. The clonotype comes from an adult who received the AZD1222 COVID-19 vaccine. The CDR3 DNA reads TGTGCCAGTAGTATAGATCCGGGGACTAGAATGACCGAGCAGTACTTC. It specifies CASSIDPGTRMTEQYF.